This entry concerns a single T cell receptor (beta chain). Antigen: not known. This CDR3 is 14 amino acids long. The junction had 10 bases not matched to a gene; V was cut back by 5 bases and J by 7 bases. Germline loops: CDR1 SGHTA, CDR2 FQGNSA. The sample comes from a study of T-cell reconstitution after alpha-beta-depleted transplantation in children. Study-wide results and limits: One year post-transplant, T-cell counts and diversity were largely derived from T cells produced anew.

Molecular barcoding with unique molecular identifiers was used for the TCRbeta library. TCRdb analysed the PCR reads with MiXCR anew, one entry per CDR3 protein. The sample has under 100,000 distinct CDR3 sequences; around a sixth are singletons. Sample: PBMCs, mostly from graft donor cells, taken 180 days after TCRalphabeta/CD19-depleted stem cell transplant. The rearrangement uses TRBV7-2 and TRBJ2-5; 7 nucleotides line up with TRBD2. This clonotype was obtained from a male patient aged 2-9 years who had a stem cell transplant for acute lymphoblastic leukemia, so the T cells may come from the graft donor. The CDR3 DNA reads TGTGCCAGCAGCACCAGACTAGCCCGGGGGACCCAGTACTTC. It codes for CASSTRLARGTQYF.